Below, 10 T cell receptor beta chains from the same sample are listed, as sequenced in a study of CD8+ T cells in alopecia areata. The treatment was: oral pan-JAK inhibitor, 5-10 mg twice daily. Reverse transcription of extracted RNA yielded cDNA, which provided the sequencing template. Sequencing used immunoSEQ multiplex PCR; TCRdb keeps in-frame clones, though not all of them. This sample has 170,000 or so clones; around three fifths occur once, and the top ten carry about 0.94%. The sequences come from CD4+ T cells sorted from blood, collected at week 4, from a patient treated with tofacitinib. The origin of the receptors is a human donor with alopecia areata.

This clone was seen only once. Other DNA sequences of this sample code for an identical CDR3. The CDR3 nucleotides are TGTGCCAGCTCACCGAACAGGGGAAAAGAGACCCAGTACTTC. This encodes CASSPNRGKETQYF. This chain uses TRBV18 with TRBJ2-5; 7 bases align to TRBD1. In germline, CDR1 is KGHSH, CDR2 LQKENI. V shed 3 bases, J shed 3 bases, and the junction held 4 bases outside the gene matches. The CDR3 sequence is 14 residues long.

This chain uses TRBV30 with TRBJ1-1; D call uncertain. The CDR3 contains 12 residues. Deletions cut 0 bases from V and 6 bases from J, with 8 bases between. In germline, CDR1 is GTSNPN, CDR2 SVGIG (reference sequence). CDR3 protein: CAWSVPIAEAFF. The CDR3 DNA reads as TGTGCCTGGAGTGTCCCGATCGCTGAAGCTTTCTTT. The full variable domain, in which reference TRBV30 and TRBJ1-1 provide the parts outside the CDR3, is SQTIHQWPATLVQPVGSPLSLECTVEGTSNPNLYWYRQAAGRGLQLLFYSVGIGQISSEVPQNLSASRPQDRQFILSSKKLLLSDSGFYLCAWSVPIAEAFFGQGTRLTVV.

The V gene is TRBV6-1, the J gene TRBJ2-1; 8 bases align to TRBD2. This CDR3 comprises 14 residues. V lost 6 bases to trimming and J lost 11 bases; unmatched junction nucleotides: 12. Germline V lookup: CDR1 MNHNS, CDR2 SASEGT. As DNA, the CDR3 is TGTGCCAGCAGGAAGGACCCAGCGGGGGCCCAGCAGTTCTTC. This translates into CASRKDPAGAQQFF.

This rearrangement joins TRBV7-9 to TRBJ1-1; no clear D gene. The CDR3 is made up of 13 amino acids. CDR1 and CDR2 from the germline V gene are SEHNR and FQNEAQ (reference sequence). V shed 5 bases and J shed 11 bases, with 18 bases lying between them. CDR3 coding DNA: TGTGCCAGCAGCGCGGGGTGGACCCGAGGGGCTTTCTTT. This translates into CASSAGWTRGAFF.

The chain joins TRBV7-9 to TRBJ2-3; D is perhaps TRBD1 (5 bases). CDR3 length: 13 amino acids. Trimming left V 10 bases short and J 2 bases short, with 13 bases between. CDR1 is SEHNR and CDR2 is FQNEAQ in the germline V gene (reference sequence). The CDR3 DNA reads TGTGCCATGCACCGCAGGGTCACAGATACGCAGTATTTT. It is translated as CAMHRRVTDTQYF.

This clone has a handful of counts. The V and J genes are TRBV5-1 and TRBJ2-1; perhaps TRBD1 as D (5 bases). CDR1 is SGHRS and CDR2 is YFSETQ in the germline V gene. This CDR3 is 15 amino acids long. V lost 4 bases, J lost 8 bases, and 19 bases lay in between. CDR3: CASSKPQEIHDEQFF. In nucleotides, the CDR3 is TGCGCCAGCAGCAAACCACAGGAGATCCATGATGAGCAGTTCTTC.

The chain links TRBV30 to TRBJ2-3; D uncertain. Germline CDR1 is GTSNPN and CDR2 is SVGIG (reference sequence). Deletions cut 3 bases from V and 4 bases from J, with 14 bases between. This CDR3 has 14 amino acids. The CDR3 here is CAWRITGPPDTQYF. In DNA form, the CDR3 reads TGTGCCTGGAGAATCACGGGCCCCCCAGATACGCAGTATTTT.

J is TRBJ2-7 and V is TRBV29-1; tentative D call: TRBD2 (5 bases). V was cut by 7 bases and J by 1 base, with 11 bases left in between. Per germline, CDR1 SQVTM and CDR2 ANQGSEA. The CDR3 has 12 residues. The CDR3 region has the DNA TGCAGCGGGGCTAGCAGTTCCTACGAGCAGTACTTC. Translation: CSGASSSYEQYF.

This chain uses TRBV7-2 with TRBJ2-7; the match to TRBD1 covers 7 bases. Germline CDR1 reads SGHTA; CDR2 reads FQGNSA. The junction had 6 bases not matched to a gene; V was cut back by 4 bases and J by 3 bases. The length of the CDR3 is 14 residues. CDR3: CASSSRTGGYEQYF. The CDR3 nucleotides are TGTGCCAGCAGCTCCCGGACAGGAGGCTACGAGCAGTACTTC.

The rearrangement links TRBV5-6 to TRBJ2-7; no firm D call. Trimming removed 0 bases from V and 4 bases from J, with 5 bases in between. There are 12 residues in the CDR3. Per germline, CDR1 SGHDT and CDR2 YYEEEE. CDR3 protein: CASSLEQYEQYF. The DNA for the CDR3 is TGTGCCAGCAGCTTGGAGCAGTACGAGCAGTACTTC.